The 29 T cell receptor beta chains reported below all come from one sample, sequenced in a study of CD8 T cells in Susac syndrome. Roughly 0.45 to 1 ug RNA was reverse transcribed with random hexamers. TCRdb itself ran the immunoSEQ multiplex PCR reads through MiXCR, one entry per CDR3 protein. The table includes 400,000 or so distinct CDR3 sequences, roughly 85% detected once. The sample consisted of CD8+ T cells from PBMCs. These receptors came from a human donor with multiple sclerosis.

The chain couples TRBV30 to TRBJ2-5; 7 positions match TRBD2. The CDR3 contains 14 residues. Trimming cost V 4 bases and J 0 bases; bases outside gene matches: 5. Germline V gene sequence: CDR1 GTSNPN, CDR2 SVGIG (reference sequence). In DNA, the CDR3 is TGTGCCTGGACTCGGCTAGCGGACCAAGAGACCCAGTACTTC. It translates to CAWTRLADQETQYF.

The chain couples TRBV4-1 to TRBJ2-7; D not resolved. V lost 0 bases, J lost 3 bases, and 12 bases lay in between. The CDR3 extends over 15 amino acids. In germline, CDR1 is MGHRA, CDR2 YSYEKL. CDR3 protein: CASSQESAFFYEQYF. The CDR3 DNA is TGCGCCAGCAGCCAAGAATCGGCCTTTTTCTACGAGCAGTACTTC.

The CDR3 bases are TGTGCCAGCAGTTTATCGCGATCGGCCCAGCGGGAGACGGATGAGCAGTTCTTC. Residues: CASSLSRSAQRETDEQFF. This chain uses TRBV27 with TRBJ2-1; 8 bases are a match to TRBD2. The CDR3 has 18 residues. Trimming took 0 bases from V and 8 from J; bases not matched to a gene: 15. The germline V gene has CDR1 MNHEY and CDR2 SMNVEV (reference sequence).

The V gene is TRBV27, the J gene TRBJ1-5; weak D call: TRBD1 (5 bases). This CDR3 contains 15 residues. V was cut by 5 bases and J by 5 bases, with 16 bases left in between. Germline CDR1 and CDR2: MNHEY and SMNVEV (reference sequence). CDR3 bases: TGTGCCAGCAGTCTCTACGGGGCCTCTCATCAGCCCCAGCATTTT. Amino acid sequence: CASSLYGASHQPQHF.

CDR3: CATSEPIGRPGPNGEQFF. CDR3 in DNA: TGTGCCACCAGTGAGCCAATAGGTCGGCCGGGGCCCAACGGTGAGCAGTTCTTC. V is TRBV24-1 and J is TRBJ2-1; D could derive from TRBD1 or TRBD2 (5 bases each). The CDR3 extends over 18 amino acids. Deletions cut 4 bases from V and 9 bases from J, with 27 bases between. In germline, CDR1 is KGHDR, CDR2 SFDVKD.

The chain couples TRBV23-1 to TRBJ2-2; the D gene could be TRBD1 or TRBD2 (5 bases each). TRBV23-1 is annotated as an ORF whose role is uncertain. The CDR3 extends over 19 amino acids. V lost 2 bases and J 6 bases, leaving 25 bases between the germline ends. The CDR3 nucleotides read TGCGCCAGCAGTCAAGAGGCGGTCAGGGAGTCTCAGATGGCCGGGGAGCTGTTTTTT. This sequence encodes CASSQEAVRESQMAGELFF.

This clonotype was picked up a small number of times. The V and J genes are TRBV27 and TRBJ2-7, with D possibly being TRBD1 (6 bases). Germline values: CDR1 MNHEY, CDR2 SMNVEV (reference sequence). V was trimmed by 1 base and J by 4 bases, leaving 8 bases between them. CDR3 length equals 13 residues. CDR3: CASSLYQGYEQYF. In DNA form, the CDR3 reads TGTGCCAGCAGTTTATACCAGGGGTACGAGCAGTACTTC.

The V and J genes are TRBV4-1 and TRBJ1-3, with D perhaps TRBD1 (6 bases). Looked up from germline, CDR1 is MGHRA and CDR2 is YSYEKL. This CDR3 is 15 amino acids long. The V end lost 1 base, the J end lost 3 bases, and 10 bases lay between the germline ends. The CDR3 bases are TGCGCCAGCAGCCAAGTAAAGGGGGGTGGAAACACCATATATTTT. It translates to CASSQVKGGGNTIYF.

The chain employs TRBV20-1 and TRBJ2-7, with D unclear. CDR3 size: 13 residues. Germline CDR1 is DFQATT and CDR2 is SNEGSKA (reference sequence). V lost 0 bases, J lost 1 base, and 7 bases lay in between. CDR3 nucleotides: TGCAGTGCTAGAGATAAGGATTCCTACGAGCAGTACTTC. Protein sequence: CSARDKDSYEQYF.

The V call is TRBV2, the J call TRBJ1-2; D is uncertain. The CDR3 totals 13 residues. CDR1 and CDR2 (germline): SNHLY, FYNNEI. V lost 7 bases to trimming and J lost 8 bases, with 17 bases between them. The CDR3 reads CASMSNIERGYTF. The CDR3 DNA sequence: TGTGCCAGCATGAGCAACATCGAGCGAGGCTACACCTTC.

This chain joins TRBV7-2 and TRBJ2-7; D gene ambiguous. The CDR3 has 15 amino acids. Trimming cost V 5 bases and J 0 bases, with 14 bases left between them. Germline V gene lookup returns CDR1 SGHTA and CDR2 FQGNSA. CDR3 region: CASSIRAQSSYEQYF. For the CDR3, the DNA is TGTGCCAGCAGCATCCGGGCTCAGAGCTCCTACGAGCAGTACTTC. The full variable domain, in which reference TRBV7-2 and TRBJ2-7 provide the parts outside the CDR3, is GAGVSQSPSNKVTEKGKDVELRCDPISGHTALYWYRQSLGQGLEFLIYFQGNSAPDKSGLPSDRFSAERTGGSVSTLTIQRTQQEDSAVYLCASSIRAQSSYEQYFGPGTRLTVT.

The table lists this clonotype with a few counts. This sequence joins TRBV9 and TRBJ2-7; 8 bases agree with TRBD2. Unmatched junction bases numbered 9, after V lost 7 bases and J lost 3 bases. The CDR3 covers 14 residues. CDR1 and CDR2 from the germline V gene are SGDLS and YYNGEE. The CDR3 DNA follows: TGTGCCAGCTCTTTGGGGACTAGAGGCTACGAGCAGTACTTC. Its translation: CASSLGTRGYEQYF.

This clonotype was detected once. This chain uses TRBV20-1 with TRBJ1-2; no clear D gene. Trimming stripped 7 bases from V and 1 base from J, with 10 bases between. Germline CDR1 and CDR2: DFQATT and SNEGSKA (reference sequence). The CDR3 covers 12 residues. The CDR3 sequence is CSVAGDNYGYTF. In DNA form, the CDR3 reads TGCAGTGTGGCGGGAGATAACTATGGCTACACCTTC.

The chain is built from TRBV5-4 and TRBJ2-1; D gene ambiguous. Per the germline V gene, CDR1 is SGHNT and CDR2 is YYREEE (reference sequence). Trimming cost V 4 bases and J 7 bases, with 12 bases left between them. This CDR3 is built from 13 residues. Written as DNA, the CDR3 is TGTGCCAGCAGCCGGATCGAAGGAAATGAGCAGTTCTTC. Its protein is CASSRIEGNEQFF.

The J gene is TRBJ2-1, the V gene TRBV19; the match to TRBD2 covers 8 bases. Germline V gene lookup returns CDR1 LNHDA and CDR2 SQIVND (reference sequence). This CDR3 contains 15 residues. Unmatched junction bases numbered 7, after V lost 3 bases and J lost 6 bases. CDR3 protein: CASSIPAGDCNEQFF. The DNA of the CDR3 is TGTGCCAGTAGTATCCCAGCGGGAGATTGCAATGAGCAGTTCTTC.

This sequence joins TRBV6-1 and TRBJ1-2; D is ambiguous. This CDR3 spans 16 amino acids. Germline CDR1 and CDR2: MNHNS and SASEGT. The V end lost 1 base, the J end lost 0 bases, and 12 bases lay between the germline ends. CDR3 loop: CASSEDSEPANYGYTF. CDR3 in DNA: TGTGCCAGCAGTGAAGATTCTGAACCGGCTAACTATGGCTACACCTTC.

In nucleotides, the CDR3 is TGCGCCAGCAGCCAAGGAGCCACAGGGGTCTACGAGCAGTACTTC. Residues: CASSQGATGVYEQYF. This sequence joins TRBV4-1 and TRBJ2-7, with TRBD1 matching 7 bases. The CDR3 loop spans 15 amino acids. V shed 1 base, J shed 3 bases, and the junction held 6 bases outside the gene matches. In germline, CDR1 is MGHRA, CDR2 YSYEKL.

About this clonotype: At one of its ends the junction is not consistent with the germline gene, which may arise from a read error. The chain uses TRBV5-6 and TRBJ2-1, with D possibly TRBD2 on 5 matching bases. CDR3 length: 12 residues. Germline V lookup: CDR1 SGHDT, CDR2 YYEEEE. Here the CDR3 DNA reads TGTGCCAGCAGTTTGGGCGGGTATGAGCAGTTCTTC. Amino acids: CASSLGGYEQFF.

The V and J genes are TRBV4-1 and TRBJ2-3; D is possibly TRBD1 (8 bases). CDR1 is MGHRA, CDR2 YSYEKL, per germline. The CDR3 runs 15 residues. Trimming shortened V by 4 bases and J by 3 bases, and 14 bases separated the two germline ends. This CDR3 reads CASSRTGGGTDTQYF. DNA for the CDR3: TGCGCCAGCAGCCGTACAGGGGGGGGGACAGATACGCAGTATTTT.

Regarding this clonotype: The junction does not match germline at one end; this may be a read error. CDR3 sequence (DNA): TGTGCCAGCAGCCCCCGCCACGAGGCGAGAACTGAAGTTTTCTTT. Amino acids: CASSPRHEARTEVFF. The genes are TRBV5-4 and TRBJ1-1; D call uncertain. The CDR3 is 15 residues long. Germline V lookup: CDR1 SGHNT, CDR2 YYREEE (reference sequence).

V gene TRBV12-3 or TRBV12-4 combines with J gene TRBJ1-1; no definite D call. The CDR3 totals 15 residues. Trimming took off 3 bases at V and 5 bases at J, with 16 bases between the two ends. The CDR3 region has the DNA TGTGCCAGCAGTTTCCAGCCCCGGGCGGGTACTGAAGCTTTCTTT. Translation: CASSFQPRAGTEAFF.

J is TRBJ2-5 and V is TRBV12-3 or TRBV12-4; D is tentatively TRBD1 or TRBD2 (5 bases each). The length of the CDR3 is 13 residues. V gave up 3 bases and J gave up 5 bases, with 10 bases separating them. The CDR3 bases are TGTGCCAGCAGTTTGGGGGAGCTTGAGACCCAGTACTTC. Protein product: CASSLGELETQYF.

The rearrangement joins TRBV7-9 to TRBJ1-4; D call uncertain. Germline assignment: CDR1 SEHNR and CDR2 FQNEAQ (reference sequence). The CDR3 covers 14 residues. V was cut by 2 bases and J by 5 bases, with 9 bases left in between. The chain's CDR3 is CASSLLQPNEKLFF. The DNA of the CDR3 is TGTGCCAGCAGCTTACTACAGCCAAATGAAAAACTGTTTTTT.

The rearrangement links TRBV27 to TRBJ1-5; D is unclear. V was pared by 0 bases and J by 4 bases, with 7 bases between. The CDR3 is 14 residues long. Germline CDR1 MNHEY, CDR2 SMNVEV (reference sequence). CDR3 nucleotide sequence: TGTGCCAGCAGTTTATCATCGGAGAATCAGCCCCAGCATTTT. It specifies CASSLSSENQPQHF.

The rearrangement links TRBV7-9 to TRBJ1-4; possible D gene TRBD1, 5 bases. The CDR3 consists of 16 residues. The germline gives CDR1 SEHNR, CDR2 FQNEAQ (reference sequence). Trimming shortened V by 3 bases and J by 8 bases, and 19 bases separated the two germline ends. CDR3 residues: CASSLRETDLAEKLFF. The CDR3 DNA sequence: TGTGCCAGCAGCTTGCGGGAGACAGACCTCGCGGAAAAACTGTTTTTT.

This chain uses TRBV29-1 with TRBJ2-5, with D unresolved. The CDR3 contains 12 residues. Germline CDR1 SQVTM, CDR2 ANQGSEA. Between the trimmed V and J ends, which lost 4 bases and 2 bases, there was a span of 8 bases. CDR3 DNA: TGCAGCGTTGGGCAGTCACAAGAGACCCAGTACTTC. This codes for CSVGQSQETQYF.

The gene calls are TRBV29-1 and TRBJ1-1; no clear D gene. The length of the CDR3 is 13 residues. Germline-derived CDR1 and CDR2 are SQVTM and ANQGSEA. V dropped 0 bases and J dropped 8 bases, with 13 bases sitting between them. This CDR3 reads CSVEDLDRREAFF. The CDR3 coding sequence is TGCAGCGTTGAAGATCTCGATCGGAGGGAAGCTTTCTTT.

Here the CDR3 DNA reads TGTGCCAGCAGCTTAGCCACTAGCGGGGCGCCCGGAGAGACCCAGTACTTC. This translates into CASSLATSGAPGETQYF. This sequence joins TRBV11-2 and TRBJ2-5; TRBD2 aligns across 10 bases. The CDR3 totals 17 residues. The J segment lost 4 bases and the V segment lost 1 base, leaving 9 bases of the junction unmatched. In germline, CDR1 is SGHAT, CDR2 FQNNGV.

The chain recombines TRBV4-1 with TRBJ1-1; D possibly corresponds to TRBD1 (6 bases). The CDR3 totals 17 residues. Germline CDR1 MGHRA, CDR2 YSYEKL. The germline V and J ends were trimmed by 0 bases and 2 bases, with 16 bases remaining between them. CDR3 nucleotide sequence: TGCGCCAGCAGCCAAGATCCAGGGGCAGGGTTAAACACTGAAGCTTTCTTT. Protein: CASSQDPGAGLNTEAFF.